This TCR beta chain appears in the sequencing data of a study of CD8+ T cells in alopecia areata. Extracted RNA was reverse transcribed, and the resulting cDNA served as sequencing template. Repertoires were generated with immunoSEQ multiplex PCR, while TCRdb's copy carries only in-frame clones and drops some. The table includes 100,000 to 120,000 clones, 56% detected once. The treatment denotes: oral pan-JAK inhibitor, 5-10 mg twice daily. This TCR was sampled from a human donor with alopecia areata. This sample comprised CD4+ T cells sorted from blood, obtained at week 24, from a patient treated with tofacitinib.

The CDR3 DNA follows: TGCAGCGTTGGCCGGGGGCAAAATCAGCCCCAGCATTTT. Amino acid sequence: CSVGRGQNQPQHF. The J gene is TRBJ1-5, the V gene TRBV29-1; D may be TRBD1 (6 bases). Germline V lookup: CDR1 SQVTM, CDR2 ANQGSEA. The germline V and J ends were trimmed by 4 bases and 4 bases, with 11 bases remaining between them. The CDR3 contains 13 residues.